Listed here are 6 T cell receptor beta chains from one sample, sequenced in a study of TIL therapy for anti-PD-1-resistant metastatic lung cancer. The immunoSEQ assay was v3. The table came from immunoSEQ multiplex PCR; TCRdb's copy has only in-frame clones and leaves some out. The data hold about 15,000 clones, with approximately 85% observed a single time. Regarding time point: pre-treatment sample, taken before nivolumab and TIL therapy. Sequencing was performed on blood, taken at baseline. The receptors were gathered from a person aged 25-79 years with non-small cell lung cancer.

This chain uses TRBV10-1 with TRBJ1-5, with D possibly TRBD1 on 6 matching bases. V gave up 7 bases and J gave up 7 bases, with 20 bases separating them. CDR1 is WNHNN, CDR2 SYGVQD, per germline (reference sequence). The CDR3 covers 15 residues. The CDR3 DNA sequence: TGCGCCAGCAACCCTGCCGGGACACGGAACCAGCCCCAGCATTTT. Translating it yields CASNPAGTRNQPQHF.

The rearrangement links TRBV13 to TRBJ2-5, with D perhaps matching TRBD1 (6 bases). This CDR3 contains 13 residues. Per germline, CDR1 PRHDT and CDR2 FYEKMQ (reference sequence). The V gene lost 7 bases and the J gene lost 7 bases, with 16 bases spanning the gap. The DNA of the CDR3 is TGTGCCAGCACAACAGGGAACCCCTTGACCCAGTACTTC. Translated, it gives CASTTGNPLTQYF.

V usage is TRBV29-1 and J usage is TRBJ1-4; no definite D call. V shed 5 bases and J shed 5 bases, with 6 bases lying between them. The CDR3 is 11 amino acids. CDR1 is SQVTM, CDR2 ANQGSEA, per germline. The CDR3 is CSVKKNEKLFF. CDR3 in DNA: TGCAGCGTTAAAAAGAATGAAAAACTGTTTTTT.

The chain recombines TRBV7-9 with TRBJ2-2; 7 nucleotides match TRBD2. CDR3 length: 19 residues. The V segment lost 1 base and the J segment 0 bases; nucleotides outside the gene matches: 11. Per the germline V gene, CDR1 is SEHNR and CDR2 is FQNEAQ (reference sequence). The chain's CDR3 is CASSLGGIGAGPNTGELFF. The CDR3 DNA follows: TGTGCCAGCAGCTTAGGAGGGATTGGAGCGGGGCCGAACACCGGGGAGCTGTTTTTT.

The chain is built from TRBV19 and TRBJ2-6; D uncertain. Trimming removed 3 bases from V and 0 bases from J, with 6 bases in between. CDR3 length: 15 residues. Looked up from germline, CDR1 is LNHDA and CDR2 is SQIVND (reference sequence). CDR3 loop: CASSIEVSGANVLTF. CDR3 DNA: TGTGCCAGTAGTATTGAAGTCTCTGGGGCCAACGTCCTGACTTTC.

The gene calls are TRBV11-1 and TRBJ2-7; 7 bases map to TRBD1. This CDR3 region has 15 residues. Germline V gene data show CDR1 as SGHAT and CDR2 as FQDESV (reference sequence). Unmatched junction bases numbered 10, after V lost 5 bases and J lost 3 bases. CDR3 sequence: CASSVSRTGHYEQYF. CDR3 sequence (DNA): TGTGCCAGCAGCGTATCCCGGACAGGACACTACGAGCAGTACTTC.